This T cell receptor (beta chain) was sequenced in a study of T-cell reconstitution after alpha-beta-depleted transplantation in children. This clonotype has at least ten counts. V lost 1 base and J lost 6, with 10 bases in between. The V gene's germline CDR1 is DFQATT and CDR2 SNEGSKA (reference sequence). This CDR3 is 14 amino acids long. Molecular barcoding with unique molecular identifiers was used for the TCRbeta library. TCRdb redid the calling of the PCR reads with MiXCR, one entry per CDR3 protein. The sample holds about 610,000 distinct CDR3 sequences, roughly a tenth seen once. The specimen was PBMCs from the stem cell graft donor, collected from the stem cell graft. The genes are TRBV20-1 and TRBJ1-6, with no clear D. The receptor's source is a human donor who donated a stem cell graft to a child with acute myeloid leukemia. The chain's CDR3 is CSARGRAGNSPLHF. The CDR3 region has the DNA TGCAGTGCTAGAGGCCGGGCCGGTAATTCACCCCTCCACTTT.